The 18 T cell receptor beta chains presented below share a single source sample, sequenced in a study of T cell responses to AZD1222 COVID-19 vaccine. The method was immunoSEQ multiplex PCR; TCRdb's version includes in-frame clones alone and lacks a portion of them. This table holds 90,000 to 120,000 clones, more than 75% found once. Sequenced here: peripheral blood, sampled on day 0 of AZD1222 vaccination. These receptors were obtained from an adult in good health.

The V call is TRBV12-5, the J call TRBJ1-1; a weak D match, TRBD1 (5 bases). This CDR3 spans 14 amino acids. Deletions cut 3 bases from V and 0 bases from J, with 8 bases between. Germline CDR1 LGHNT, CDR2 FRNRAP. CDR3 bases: TGTGCTAGTGGTTTCGGGGGGATGAACACTGAAGCTTTCTTT. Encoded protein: CASGFGGMNTEAFF. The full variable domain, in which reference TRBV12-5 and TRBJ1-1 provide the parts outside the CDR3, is DARVTQTPRHKVTEMGQEVTMRCQPILGHNTVFWYRQTMMQGLELLAYFRNRAPLDDSGMPKDRFSAEMPDATLATLKIQPSEPRDSAVYFCASGFGGMNTEAFFGQGTRLTVV.

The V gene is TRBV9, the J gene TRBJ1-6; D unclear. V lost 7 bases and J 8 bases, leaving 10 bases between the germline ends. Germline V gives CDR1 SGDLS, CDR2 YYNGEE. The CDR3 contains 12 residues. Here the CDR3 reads CASSKADSPLHF. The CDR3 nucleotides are TGTGCCAGCTCTAAGGCGGATTCACCCCTCCACTTT.

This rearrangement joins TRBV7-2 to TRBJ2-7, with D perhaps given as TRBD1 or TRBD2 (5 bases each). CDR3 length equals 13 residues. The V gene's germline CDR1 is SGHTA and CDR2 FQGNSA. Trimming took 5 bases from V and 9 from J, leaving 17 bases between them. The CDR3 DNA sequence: TGTGCCAGCAGCCCGCTGGGGGTGGGTTGGCAGTACTTC. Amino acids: CASSPLGVGWQYF.

CDR3 region: CASSSERVAGNTEAFF. The DNA of the CDR3 is TGTGCCAGCAGTTCCGAGAGAGTAGCGGGAAACACTGAAGCTTTCTTT. The chain combines TRBV6-2 or TRBV6-3 with TRBJ1-1; D is undetermined. Germline values: CDR1 MNHEY, CDR2 SVGEGT. The CDR3 is 16 residues long. Trimming removed 4 bases from V and 2 bases from J, with 17 bases in between.

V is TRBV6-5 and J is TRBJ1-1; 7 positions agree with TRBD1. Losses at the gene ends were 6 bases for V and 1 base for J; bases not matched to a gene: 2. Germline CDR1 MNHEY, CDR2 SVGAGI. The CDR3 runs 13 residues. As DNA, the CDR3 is TGTGCCAGCAGCAGACAGGGGAACACTGAAGCTTTCTTT. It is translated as CASSRQGNTEAFF.

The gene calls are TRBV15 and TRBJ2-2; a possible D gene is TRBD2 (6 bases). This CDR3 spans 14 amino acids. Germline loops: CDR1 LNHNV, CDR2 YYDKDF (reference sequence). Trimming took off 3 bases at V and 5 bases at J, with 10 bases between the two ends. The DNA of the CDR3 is TGTGCCACCAGCAGTAGCGGTGGGACCGGGGAGCTGTTTTTT. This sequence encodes CATSSSGGTGELFF.

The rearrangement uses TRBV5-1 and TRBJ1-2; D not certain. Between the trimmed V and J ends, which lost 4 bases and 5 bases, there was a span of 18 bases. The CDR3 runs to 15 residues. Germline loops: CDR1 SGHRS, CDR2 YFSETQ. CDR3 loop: CASSASSDAVYGYTF. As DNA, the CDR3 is TGCGCCAGCAGCGCCTCATCGGACGCGGTTTATGGCTACACCTTC.

This CDR3 is CASSPLGYNYGYTF. The CDR3 DNA is TGTGCCAGCTCACCACTTGGATATAACTATGGCTACACCTTC. The gene calls are TRBV18 and TRBJ1-2; D gene unclear. Between the trimmed V and J ends, which lost 1 base and 1 base, there was a span of 7 bases. The V gene's germline CDR1 is KGHSH and CDR2 LQKENI. The CDR3 is made up of 14 amino acids. The full variable domain, with the rest looked up from reference TRBV18 and TRBJ1-2, is NAGVMQNPRHLVRRRGQEARLRCSPMKGHSHVYWYRQLPEEGLKFMVYLQKENIIDESGMPKERFSAEFPKEGPSILRIQQVVRGDSAAYFCASSPLGYNYGYTFGSGTRLTVV.

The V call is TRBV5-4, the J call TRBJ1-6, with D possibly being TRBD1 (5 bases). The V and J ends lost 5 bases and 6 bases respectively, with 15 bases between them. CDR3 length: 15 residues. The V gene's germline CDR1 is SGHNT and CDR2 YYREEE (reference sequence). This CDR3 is CASSSAAGGNSPLHF. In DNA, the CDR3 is TGTGCCAGCAGTTCTGCAGCCGGGGGTAATTCACCCCTCCACTTT.

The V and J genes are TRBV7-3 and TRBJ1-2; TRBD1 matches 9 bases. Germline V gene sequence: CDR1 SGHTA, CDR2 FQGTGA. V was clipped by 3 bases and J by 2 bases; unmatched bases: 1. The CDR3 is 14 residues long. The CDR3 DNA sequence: TGTGCCAGCAGCTTGACAGGGGGGAACTATGGCTACACCTTC. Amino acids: CASSLTGGNYGYTF.

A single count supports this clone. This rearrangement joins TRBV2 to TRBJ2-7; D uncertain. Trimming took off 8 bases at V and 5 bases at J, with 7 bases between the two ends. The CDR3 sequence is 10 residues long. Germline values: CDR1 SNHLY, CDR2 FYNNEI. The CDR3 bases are TGTGCCAGCCTCGGCCACGAGCAGTACTTC. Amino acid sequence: CASLGHEQYF.

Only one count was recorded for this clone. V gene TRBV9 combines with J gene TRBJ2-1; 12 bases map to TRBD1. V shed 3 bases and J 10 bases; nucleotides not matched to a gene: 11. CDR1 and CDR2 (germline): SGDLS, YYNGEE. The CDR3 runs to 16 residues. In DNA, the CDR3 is TGTGCCAGCAGCGCCTCCGGGACAGGGGGCAGGGGGGAGCAGTTCTTC. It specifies CASSASGTGGRGEQFF.

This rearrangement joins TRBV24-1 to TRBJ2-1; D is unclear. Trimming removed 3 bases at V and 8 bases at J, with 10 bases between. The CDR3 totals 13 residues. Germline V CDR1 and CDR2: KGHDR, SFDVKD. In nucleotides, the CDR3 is TGTGCCACCAGTGATGACCGGACCGATGAGCAGTTCTTC. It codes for CATSDDRTDEQFF.

CDR3 amino acids: CASRSGLGGWEQYF. Written as DNA, the CDR3 is TGCGCCAGCAGGTCTGGCCTGGGGGGCTGGGAGCAGTACTTC. The rearrangement joins TRBV5-1 to TRBJ2-7; either TRBD1 or TRBD2 may supply D (6 bases each). The V and J ends lost 5 bases and 7 bases respectively, with 19 bases between them. The CDR3 is 14 residues long. Germline V lookup: CDR1 SGHRS, CDR2 YFSETQ.

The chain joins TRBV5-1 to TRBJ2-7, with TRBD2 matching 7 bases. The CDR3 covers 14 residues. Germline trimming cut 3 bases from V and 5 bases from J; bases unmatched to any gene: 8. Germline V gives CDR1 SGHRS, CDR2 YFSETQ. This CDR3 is CASSSMGRGNEQYF. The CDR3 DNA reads TGCGCCAGCAGCTCGATGGGGAGGGGTAACGAGCAGTACTTC.

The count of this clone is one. The CDR3 protein is CASSPRSGGGAGNTGELFF. CDR3 DNA: TGTGCCAGCAGCCCGAGATCTGGCGGGGGGGCCGGTAACACCGGGGAGCTGTTTTTT. The rearrangement links TRBV3-1 (or the pseudogene TRBV3-2) to TRBJ2-2; 9 bases map to TRBD2. CDR1 and CDR2 from the germline V gene are LGHDT and YNNKEL (reference sequence). The CDR3 has 19 amino acids. V trimming: 4 bases; J trimming: 2 bases; junction bases outside the gene matches: 14.

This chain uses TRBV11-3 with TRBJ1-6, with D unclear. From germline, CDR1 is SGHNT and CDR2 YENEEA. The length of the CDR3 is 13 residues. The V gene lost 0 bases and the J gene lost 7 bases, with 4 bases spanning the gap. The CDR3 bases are TGTGCCAGCAGCTTAGATCAGAATTCACCCCTCCACTTT. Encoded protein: CASSLDQNSPLHF.

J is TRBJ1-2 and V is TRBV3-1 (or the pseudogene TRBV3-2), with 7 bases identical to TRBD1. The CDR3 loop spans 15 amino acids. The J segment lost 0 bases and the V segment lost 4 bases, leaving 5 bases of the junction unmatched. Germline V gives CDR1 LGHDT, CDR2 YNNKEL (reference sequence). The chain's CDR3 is CASSPETGTNYGYTF. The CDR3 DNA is TGTGCCAGCAGCCCGGAGACAGGGACTAACTATGGCTACACCTTC.